The sequence of this T cell receptor (beta chain) was determined in a study of beta chain features in type 1 diabetes. Study-level information: Patients looked much like healthy donors when it came to age, gender and cell yields.

Sequencing targeted expressed TCRB transcripts, as all isolated RNA had been reverse transcribed. Profiled with immunoSEQ multiplex PCR; TCRdb holds only in-frame clones, not every one. This sample has 350,000 to 450,000 clones, with roughly 14% found just once. The CDR3 totals 14 residues. Germline V gene sequence: CDR1 SGHNT, CDR2 YYREEE (reference sequence). V was pared by 0 bases and J by 4 bases, with 9 bases between. Source material: naive CD4+ T cells from blood. V and J are TRBV5-4 and TRBJ2-3; possibly TRBD1 for D (5 bases). The clonotype was recovered from a man aged 25 to 40 in good health. CDR3: CASSLVQGPDTQYF. The CDR3 DNA reads TGTGCCAGCAGCTTGGTTCAGGGTCCAGATACGCAGTATTTT. Together with reference TRBV5-4 and TRBJ2-3, the CDR3 gives the full variable domain: ETGVTQSPTHLIKTRGQQVTLRCSSQSGHNTVSWYQQALGQGPQFIFQYYREEENGRGNFPPRFSGLQFPNYSSELNVNALELDDSALYLCASSLVQGPDTQYFGPGTRLTVL.